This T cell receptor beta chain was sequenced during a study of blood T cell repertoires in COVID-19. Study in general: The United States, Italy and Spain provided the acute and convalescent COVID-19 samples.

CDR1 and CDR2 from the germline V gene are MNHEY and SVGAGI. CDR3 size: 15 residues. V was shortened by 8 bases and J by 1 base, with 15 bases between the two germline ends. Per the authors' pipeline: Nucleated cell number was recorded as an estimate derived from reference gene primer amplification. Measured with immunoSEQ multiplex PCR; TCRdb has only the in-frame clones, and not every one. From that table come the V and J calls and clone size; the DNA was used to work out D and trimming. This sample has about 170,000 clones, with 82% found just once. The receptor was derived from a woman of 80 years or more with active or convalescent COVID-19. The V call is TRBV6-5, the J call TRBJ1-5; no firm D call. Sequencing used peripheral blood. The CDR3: CASRRGGNSNQPQHF. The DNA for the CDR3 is TGTGCCAGCCGAAGAGGAGGGAACAGCAATCAGCCCCAGCATTTT.